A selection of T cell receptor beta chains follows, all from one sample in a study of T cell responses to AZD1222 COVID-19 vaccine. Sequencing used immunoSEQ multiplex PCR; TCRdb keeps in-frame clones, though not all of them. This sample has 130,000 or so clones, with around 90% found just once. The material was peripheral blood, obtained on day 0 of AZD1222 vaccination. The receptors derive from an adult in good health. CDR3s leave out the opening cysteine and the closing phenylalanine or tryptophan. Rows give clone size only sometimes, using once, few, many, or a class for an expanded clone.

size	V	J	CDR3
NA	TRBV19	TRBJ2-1	ASSITKPNEQF
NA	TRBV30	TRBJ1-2	AWDRGLNYGYT
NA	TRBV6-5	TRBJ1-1	ASSQRQNTEAF
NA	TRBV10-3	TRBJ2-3	AIRTLPGTNTDTQY
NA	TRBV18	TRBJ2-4	ASSPTEDIQY
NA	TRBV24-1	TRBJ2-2	ATSDAGQANTGELF
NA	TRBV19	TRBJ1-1	ASSMARGTEAF
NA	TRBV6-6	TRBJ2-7	ASRDRAYEQY
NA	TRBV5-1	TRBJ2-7	ASSFRVLYEQY
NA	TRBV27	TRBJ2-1	ASSLVRYNEQF
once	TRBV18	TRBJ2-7	ASSLRMGEQY
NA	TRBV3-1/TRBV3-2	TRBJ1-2	ASSYWDRKNYGYT
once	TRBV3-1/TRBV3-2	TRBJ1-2	ASSQASLRVGGYT
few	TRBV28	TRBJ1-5	ASSFGTANQPQH
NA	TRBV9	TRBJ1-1	ASSALGGTPEAF
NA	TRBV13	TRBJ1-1	ASSSQGRSNTEAF
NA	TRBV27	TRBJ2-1	ASSSTAMDNEQF
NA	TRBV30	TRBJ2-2	AWSVSERTAGELF
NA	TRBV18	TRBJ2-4	ASSPVRGLAKNIQY
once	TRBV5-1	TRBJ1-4	ASSFTGTPEEKLF
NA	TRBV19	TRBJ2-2	ASREGLARGELF
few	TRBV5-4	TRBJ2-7	ASSSWGARQGAGEQY
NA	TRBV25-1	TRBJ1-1	ASGQGHTEAF
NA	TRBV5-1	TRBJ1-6	ASSLAGMRDSPLH
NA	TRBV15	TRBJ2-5	ATRRLGQSQETQY